Below are 6 T cell receptor beta chains sequenced from a single sample in a study of cytomegalovirus exposure and HLA in healthy donors. In the PCR, 60 Vbeta and 13 Jbeta primers were used. The assay was immunoSEQ multiplex PCR, and TCRdb's table has in-frame clones only and misses some. The sample carries roughly 180,000 clones, around 80% recorded once. Sequenced material: PBMCs. The receptors stem from a young man in good health and CMV-seronegative.

The chain uses TRBV25-1 and TRBJ2-1; 7 positions match TRBD1. CDR1 is MGHDK and CDR2 is SYGVNS in the germline V gene. Trimming at V came to 8 bases and at J to 2 bases, leaving 3 bases not matched to a gene. The CDR3 covers 13 residues. The DNA for the CDR3 is TGTGCCAGCCAGGGGGTGCCCTACAATGAGCAGTTCTTC. It yields the protein CASQGVPYNEQFF.

This clone appeared once. This chain connects TRBV9 to TRBJ2-1; a weak D match, TRBD1 (6 bases). Germline assignment: CDR1 SGDLS and CDR2 YYNGEE. This CDR3 is 15 amino acids long. Trimming left V 0 bases short and J 5 bases short, with 12 bases between. For the CDR3, the DNA is TGTGCCAGCAGCGTAGGGACAGCGTCAAACAATGAGCAGTTCTTC. It is translated as CASSVGTASNNEQFF.

CDR3 nucleotide sequence: TGTGCCAGCAGTCCCGCCGGCACAGGGACCACTGAAGCTTTCTTT. It codes for CASSPAGTGTTEAFF. This chain uses TRBV28 with TRBJ1-1; TRBD1 might be the D (6 bases). CDR3 length equals 15 residues. Germline V gene sequence: CDR1 MDHEN, CDR2 SYDVKM. With 5 bases removed from V and 4 bases from J, the gap between germline ends came to 17 bases.

The chain couples TRBV28 to TRBJ2-3; 8 bases map to TRBD2. CDR1 is MDHEN, CDR2 SYDVKM, per germline. The trim removed 6 bases at V and 4 bases at J, leaving 6 bases unmatched. The CDR3 loop spans 14 amino acids. The CDR3 DNA follows: TGTGCCAGCAGAGTAGCGGGGAGCGCAGATACGCAGTATTTT. This sequence encodes CASRVAGSADTQYF. Using reference TRBV28 and TRBJ2-3 for the parts outside the CDR3, the full variable domain is DVKVTQSSRYLVKRTGEKVFLECVQDMDHENMFWYRQDPGLGLRLIYFSYDVKMKEKGDIPEGYSVSREKKERFSLILESASTNQTSMYLCASRVAGSADTQYFGPGTRLTVL.

This clone has only a few counts. The V call is TRBV11-3, the J call TRBJ2-1, with unresolved D. The length of the CDR3 is 13 residues. Deletions cut 1 base from V and 5 bases from J, with 6 bases between. CDR1 is SGHNT and CDR2 is YENEEA in the germline V gene. The CDR3 sequence: CASSLGDDNEQFF. The CDR3 DNA reads as TGTGCCAGCAGCTTAGGCGATGACAATGAGCAGTTCTTC. Filled out from reference TRBV11-3 and TRBJ2-1, the complete variable domain reads EAGVVQSPRYKIIEKKQPVAFWCNPISGHNTLYWYLQNLGQGPELLIRYENEEAVDDSQLPKDRFSAERLKGVDSTLKIQPAELGDSAVYLCASSLGDDNEQFFGPGTRLTVL.

With regard to this clone: Compared with germline, one end of the junction differs, possibly owing to a read error. This chain joins TRBV15 and TRBJ1-2; 8 bases are shared with TRBD1. This CDR3 is 15 amino acids long. Germline CDR1 and CDR2: LNHNV and YYDKDF (reference sequence). The CDR3 region is CATSREGTGALGYPF. In DNA, the CDR3 is TGTGCCACCAGCAGAGAGGGGACAGGCGCCCTTGGCTACCCCTTC.